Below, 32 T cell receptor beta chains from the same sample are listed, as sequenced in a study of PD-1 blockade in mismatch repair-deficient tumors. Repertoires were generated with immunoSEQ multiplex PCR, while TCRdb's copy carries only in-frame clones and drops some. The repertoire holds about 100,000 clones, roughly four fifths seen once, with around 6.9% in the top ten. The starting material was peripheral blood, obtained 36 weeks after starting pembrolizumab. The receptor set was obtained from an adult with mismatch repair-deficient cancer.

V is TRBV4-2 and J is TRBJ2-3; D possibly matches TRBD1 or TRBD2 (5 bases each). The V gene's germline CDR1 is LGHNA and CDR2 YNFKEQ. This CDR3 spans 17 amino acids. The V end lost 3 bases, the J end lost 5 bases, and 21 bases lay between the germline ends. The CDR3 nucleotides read TGTGCCAGCAGCCAGACCCTCGGGCCGCAGAGGGGAGATACGCAGTATTTT. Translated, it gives CASSQTLGPQRGDTQYF.

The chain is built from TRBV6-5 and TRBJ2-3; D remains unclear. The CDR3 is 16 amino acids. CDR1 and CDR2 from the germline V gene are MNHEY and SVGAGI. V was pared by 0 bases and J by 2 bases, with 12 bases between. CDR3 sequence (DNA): TGTGCCAGCAGTTACTCAATTGGGCTCGCCACAGATACGCAGTATTTT. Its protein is CASSYSIGLATDTQYF.

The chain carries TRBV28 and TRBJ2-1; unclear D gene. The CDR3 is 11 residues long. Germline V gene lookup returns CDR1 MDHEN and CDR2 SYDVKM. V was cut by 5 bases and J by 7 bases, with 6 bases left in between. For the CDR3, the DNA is TGTGCCAGCAGTGAGGAAAATGAGCAGTTCTTC. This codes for CASSEENEQFF.

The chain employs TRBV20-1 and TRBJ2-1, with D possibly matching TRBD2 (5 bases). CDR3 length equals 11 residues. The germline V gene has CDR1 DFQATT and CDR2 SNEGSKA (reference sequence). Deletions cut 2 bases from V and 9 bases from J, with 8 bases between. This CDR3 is CSARIAGEQFF. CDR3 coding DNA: TGCAGTGCTAGAATCGCGGGTGAGCAGTTCTTC.

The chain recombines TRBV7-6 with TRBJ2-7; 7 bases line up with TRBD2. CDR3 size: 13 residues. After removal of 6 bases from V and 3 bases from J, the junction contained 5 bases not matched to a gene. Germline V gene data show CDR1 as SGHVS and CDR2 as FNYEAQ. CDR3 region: CASSPGLDYEQYF. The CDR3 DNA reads TGTGCCAGCAGTCCAGGACTAGACTACGAGCAGTACTTC.

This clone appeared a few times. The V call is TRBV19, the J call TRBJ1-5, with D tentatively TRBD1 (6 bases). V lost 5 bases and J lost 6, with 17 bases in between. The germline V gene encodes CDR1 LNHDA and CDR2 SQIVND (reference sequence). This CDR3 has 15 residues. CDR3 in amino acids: CASSSLDIGGQPQHF. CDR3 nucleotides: TGTGCCAGTAGTTCATTGGACATAGGGGGTCAGCCCCAGCATTTT.

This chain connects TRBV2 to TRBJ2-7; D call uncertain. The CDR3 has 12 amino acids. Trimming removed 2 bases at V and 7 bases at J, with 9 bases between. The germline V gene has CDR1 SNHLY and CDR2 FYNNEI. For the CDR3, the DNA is TGTGCCAGCAGTGAAAGTTACCTTGAGCAGTACTTC. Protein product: CASSESYLEQYF.

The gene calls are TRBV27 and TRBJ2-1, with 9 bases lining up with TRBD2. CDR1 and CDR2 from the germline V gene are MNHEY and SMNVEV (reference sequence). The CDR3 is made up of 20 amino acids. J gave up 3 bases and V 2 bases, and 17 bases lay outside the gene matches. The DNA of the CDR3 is TGTGCCAGCAGTTTAATTCCAGGCGAGGCGGGAGGGCGGGGCTACAATGAGCAGTTCTTC. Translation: CASSLIPGEAGGRGYNEQFF.

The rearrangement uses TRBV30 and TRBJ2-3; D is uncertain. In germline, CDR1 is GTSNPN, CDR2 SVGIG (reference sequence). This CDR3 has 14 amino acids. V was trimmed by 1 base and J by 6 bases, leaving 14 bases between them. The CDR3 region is CAWSGREERDTQYF. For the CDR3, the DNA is TGTGCCTGGAGTGGAAGGGAAGAGAGGGATACGCAGTATTTT.

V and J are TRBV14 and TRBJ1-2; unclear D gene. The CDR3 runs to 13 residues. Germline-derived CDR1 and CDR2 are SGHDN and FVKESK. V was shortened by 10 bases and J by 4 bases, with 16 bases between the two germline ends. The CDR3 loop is CATTWGFGYGYTF. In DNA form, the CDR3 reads TGTGCCACCACATGGGGTTTTGGCTATGGCTACACCTTC.

CDR3 amino acids: CATSREGNMDNEQFF. The CDR3 bases are TGTGCCACCAGCAGAGAGGGCAACATGGACAATGAGCAGTTCTTC. The chain links TRBV15 to TRBJ2-1; D remains unclear. V was cut by 0 bases and J by 5 bases, with 11 bases left in between. The CDR3 is made up of 15 amino acids. Germline CDR1 LNHNV, CDR2 YYDKDF (reference sequence).

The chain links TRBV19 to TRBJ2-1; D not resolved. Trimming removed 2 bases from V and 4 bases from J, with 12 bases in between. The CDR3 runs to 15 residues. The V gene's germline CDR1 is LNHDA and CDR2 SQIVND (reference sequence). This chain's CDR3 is CASSIRTEQYNEQFF. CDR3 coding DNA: TGTGCCAGTAGTATAAGAACGGAGCAATACAATGAGCAGTTCTTC.

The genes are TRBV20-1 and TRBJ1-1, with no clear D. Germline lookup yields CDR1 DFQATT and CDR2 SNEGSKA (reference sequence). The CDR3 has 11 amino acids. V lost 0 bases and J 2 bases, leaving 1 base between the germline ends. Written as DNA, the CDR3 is TGCAGTGCTAGAGAAAACACTGAAGCTTTCTTT. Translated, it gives CSARENTEAFF.

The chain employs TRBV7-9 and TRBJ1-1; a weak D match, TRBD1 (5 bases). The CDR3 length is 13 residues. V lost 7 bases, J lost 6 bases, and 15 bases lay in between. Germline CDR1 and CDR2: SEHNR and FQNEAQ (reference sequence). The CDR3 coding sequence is TGTGCCAGCATCCGACAGACCCTACCTGAAGCTTTCTTT. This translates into CASIRQTLPEAFF.

CDR3 coding DNA: TGTGCCAGCAGTTACGTAGGCGAGTACAATGAGCAGTTCTTC. Translation: CASSYVGEYNEQFF. The chain joins TRBV6-5 to TRBJ2-1; D unresolved. Germline CDR1 and CDR2: MNHEY and SVGAGI. V was cut by 2 bases and J by 4 bases, with 9 bases left in between. The CDR3 contains 14 residues.

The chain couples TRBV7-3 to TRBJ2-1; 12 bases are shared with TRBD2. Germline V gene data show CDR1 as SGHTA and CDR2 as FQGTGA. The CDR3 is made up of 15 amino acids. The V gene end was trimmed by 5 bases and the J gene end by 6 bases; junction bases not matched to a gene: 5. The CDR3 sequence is CASSLAGGDVNEQFF. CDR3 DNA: TGTGCCAGCAGCCTAGCGGGAGGGGATGTCAATGAGCAGTTCTTC.

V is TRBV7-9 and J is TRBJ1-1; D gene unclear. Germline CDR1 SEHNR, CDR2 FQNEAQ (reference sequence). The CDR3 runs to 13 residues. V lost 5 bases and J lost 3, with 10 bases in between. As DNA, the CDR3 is TGTGCCAGCAGCGTATTTGAGGACACTGAAGCTTTCTTT. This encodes CASSVFEDTEAFF.

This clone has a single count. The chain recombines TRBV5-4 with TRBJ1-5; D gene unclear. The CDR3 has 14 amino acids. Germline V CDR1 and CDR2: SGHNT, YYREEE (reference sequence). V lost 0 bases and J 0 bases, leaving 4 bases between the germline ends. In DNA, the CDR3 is TGTGCCAGCAGCTTGGAGGGTAGCAATCAGCCCCAGCATTTT. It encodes CASSLEGSNQPQHF.

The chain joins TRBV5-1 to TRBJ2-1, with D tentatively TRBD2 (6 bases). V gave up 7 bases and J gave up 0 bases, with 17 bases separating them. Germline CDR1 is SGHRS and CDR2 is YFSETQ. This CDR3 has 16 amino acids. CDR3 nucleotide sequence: TGCGCCAGCGTGGCGGGGACTGAGAGCTCCTACAATGAGCAGTTCTTC. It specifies CASVAGTESSYNEQFF. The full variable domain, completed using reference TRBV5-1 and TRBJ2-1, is KAGVTQTPRYLIKTRGQQVTLSCSPISGHRSVSWYQQTPGQGLQFLFEYFSETQRNKGNFPGRFSGRQFSNSRSEMNVSTLELGDSALYLCASVAGTESSYNEQFFGPGTRLTVL.

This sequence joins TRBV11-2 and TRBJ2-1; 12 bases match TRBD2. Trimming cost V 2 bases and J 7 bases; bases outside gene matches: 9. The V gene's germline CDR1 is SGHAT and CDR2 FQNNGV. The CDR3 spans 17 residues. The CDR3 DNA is TGTGCCAGCAGCTTACGGAGGTTCACTAGCGGGAGGAATGAGCAGTTCTTC. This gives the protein CASSLRRFTSGRNEQFF.

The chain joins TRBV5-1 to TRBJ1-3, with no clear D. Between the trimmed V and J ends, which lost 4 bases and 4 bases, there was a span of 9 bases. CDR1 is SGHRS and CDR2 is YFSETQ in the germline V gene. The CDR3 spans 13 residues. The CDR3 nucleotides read TGCGCCAGCAGCGATAATCCAGGAAACACCATATATTTT. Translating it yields CASSDNPGNTIYF. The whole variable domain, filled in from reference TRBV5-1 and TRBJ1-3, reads KAGVTQTPRYLIKTRGQQVTLSCSPISGHRSVSWYQQTPGQGLQFLFEYFSETQRNKGNFPGRFSGRQFSNSRSEMNVSTLELGDSALYLCASSDNPGNTIYFGEGSWLTVV.

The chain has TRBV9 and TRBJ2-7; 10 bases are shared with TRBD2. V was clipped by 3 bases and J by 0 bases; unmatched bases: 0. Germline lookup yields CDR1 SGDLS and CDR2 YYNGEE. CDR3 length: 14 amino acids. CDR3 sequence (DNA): TGTGCCAGCAGCGCTAGCGGGGGCTCCTACGAGCAGTACTTC. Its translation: CASSASGGSYEQYF.

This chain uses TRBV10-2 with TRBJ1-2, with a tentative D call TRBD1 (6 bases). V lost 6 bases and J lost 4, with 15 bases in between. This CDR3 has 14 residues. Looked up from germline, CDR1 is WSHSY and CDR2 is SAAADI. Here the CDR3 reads CASSRLGGLYGYTF. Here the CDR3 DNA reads TGCGCCAGCAGCCGTCTCGGGGGGCTCTATGGCTACACCTTC.

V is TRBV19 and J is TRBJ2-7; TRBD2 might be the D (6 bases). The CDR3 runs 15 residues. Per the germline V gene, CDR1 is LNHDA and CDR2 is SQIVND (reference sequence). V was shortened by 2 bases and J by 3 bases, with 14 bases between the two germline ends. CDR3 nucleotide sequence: TGTGCCAGTAGTATAAGGGGAGGAAAGATCTACGAGCAGTACTTC. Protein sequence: CASSIRGGKIYEQYF.

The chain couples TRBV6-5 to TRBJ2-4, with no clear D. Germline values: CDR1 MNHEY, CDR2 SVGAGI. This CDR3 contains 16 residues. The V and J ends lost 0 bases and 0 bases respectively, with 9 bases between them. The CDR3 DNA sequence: TGTGCCAGCAGTTACTCCGGCACCGTAGCCAAAAACATTCAGTACTTC. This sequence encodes CASSYSGTVAKNIQYF.

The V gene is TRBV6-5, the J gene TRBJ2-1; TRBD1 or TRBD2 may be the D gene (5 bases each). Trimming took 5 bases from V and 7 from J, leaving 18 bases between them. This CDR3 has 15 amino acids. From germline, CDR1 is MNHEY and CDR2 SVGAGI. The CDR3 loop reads CASSDFGALGNEQFF. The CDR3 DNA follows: TGTGCCAGCAGTGACTTCGGGGCCCTGGGGAATGAGCAGTTCTTC.

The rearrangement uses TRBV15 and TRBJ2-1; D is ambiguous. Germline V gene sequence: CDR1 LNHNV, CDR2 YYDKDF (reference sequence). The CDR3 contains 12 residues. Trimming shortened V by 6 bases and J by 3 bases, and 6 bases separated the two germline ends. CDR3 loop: CATSTSYNEQFF. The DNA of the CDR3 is TGTGCCACCAGTACGAGCTACAATGAGCAGTTCTTC.

The CDR3 loop reads CASSLVFPSSGNTIYF. CDR3 bases: TGTGCCAGCAGCTTAGTTTTCCCGAGCTCTGGAAACACCATATATTTT. V is TRBV7-9 and J is TRBJ1-3; D gene uncertain. CDR3 length equals 16 residues. The V and J ends lost 1 base and 0 bases respectively, with 10 bases between them. Germline loops: CDR1 SEHNR, CDR2 FQNEAQ (reference sequence).

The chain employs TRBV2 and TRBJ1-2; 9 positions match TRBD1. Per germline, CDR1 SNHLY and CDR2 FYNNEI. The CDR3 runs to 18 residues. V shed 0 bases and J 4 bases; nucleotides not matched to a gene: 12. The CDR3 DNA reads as TGTGCCAGCAGTGAAGCAGTGGACAGGGGCCAGCGCGGCTATGGCTACACCTTC. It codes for CASSEAVDRGQRGYGYTF.

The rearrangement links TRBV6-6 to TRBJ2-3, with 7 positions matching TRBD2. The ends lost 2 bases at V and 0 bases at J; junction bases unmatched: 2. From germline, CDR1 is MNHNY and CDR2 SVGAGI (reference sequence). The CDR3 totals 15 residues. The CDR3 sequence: CASSYAGESTDTQYF. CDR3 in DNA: TGTGCCAGCAGTTACGCGGGAGAAAGCACAGATACGCAGTATTTT.

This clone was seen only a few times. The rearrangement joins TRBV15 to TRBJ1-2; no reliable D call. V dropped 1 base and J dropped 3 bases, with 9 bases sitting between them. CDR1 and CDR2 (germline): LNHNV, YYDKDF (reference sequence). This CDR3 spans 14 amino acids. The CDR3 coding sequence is TGTGCCACCAGCAGAGGCGGGGATGACTATGGCTACACCTTC. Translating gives CATSRGGDDYGYTF.

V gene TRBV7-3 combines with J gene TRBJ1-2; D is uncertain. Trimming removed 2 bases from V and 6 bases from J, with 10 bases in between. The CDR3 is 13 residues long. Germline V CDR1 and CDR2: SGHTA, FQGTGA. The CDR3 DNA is TGTGCCAGCAGCTTAGGAAGAGGGAATGGCTACACCTTC. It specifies CASSLGRGNGYTF.